This T cell receptor (beta chain) was identified during a study of identical twins. TCRdb re-called the 5' RACE reads with MiXCR, one entry per CDR3 protein. This sample has roughly 1,500,000 distinct CDR3 sequences, with around 29% found just once. Study outcomes and limitations: Whereas memory repertoires showed no such difference, abundant cord blood beta clonotypes carried fewer insertions.

This clonotype was found a few times. Its antigen remains unidentified. Sequenced sample: cord blood. The source is a newborn girl in good health.

CDR3 sequence: CSVTHDRVGNEQFF. CDR3 bases: TGCAGCGTTACCCACGACAGGGTTGGAAATGAGCAGTTCTTC. The chain has TRBV29-1 and TRBJ2-1, with 7 bases identical to TRBD1. The V gene's germline CDR1 is SQVTM and CDR2 ANQGSEA. V dropped 5 bases and J dropped 7; count of bases not matched to a gene: 11. CDR3 size: 14 residues.